This TCR beta chain was documented in a study of CD8+ T cells in alopecia areata. On this clone: No antigen is known for it.

In each case, RNA was isolated and then reverse transcribed into cDNA as the sequencing template. Only in-frame clones appear in the TCRdb table, and some are missing; sequencing was by immunoSEQ multiplex PCR. The data show roughly 250,000 clones, roughly two thirds seen once. General observations from the study: Higher clonality was seen in lesional scalp than in normal scalp, especially in alopecia totalis/universalis.

The CDR3 is 14 residues long. The V end was cut by 5 bases, the J end by 4 bases, with 14 bases between. CDR1 and CDR2 (germline): SGHTA, FQGNSA. This specimen consisted of CD4+ T cells sorted from blood, obtained at week 0. V is TRBV7-2 and J is TRBJ1-2; D unclear. The receptor comes from a human donor with alopecia areata. The CDR3 DNA follows: TGTGCCAGCAGCCAATTTCCGAACATCTATGGCTACACCTTC. Translated, it gives CASSQFPNIYGYTF.